The 28 T cell receptor beta chains below all came from one sample that was sequenced in a study of T cells in Graves' hyperthyroidism and ophthalmopathy (dated by TCRdb to between 2019 and 2020). Library creation used multiplex PCR. The sample was run on an Illumina HiSeq 2000. The TCR beta CDR3 regions were amplified from the RNA transcripts. For the first round of RT-PCR on the TCR CDR3, the HTBI primer set was used together with the Qiagen OneStep RT-PCR kit. TCRdb reprocessed the public reads (quality trimming at Q25 with fastp, clone calling with MiXCR) and kept in-frame beta chains. Rows with a matching CDR3 protein are joined into one entry that keeps the most common DNA and genes. The sample table shows hundreds of thousands of distinct CDR3 sequences, and roughly 25% are seen once. The ten largest account for about 70% of the sample. The specimen sequenced was blood. The source is a man between 50 and 59 years old with Graves' hyperthyroidism.

This clonotype was observed a handful of times. The chain uses TRBV24-1 and TRBJ2-3; no firm D call. Germline CDR1 is KGHDR and CDR2 is SFDVKD. This CDR3 comprises 15 residues. V was pared by 3 bases and J by 2 bases, with 11 bases between. The CDR3 loop reads CATSDRTSITDTQYF. The CDR3 nucleotides are TGTGCCACCAGTGATAGGACCTCAATCACAGATACGCAGTATTTT.

This sequence joins TRBV9 and TRBJ2-4; no clear D. The germline CDR1 and CDR2 sequences are SGDLS and YYNGEE. This CDR3 comprises 15 residues. V was clipped by 4 bases and J by 6 bases, with 17 bases between them. The CDR3 is CASSPRLLSGNIQYF. CDR3 in DNA: TGTGCCAGCAGCCCTCGCCTCTTATCGGGAAACATTCAGTACTTC.

The chain uses TRBV19 and TRBJ2-7, with D perhaps assigned TRBD1 or TRBD2 (5 bases each). Per the germline V gene, CDR1 is LNHDA and CDR2 is SQIVND (reference sequence). This CDR3 contains 14 residues. The germline V and J ends were trimmed by 3 bases and 3 bases, with 12 bases remaining between them. The CDR3: CASSMPGRHYEQYF. In nucleotides, the CDR3 is TGTGCCAGTAGTATGCCGGGACGGCACTACGAGCAGTACTTC.

This clonotype turned up a few times. This sequence joins TRBV6-5 and TRBJ2-1, with 13 bases lining up with TRBD2. Germline V gives CDR1 MNHEY, CDR2 SVGAGI. The J segment lost 7 bases and the V segment lost 4 bases, leaving 7 bases of the junction unmatched. The CDR3 sequence is 16 residues long. The CDR3 bases are TGTGCCAGCAGTTCGCGGACTAGCGGGAGTATAAATGAGCAGTTCTTC. Protein product: CASSSRTSGSINEQFF.

In its sample, this clonotype was seen a few times. The chain links TRBV6-1 to TRBJ1-4, with 10 bases lining up with TRBD1. With 3 bases clipped from V and 5 bases from J, the junction kept 3 bases outside the gene matches. This CDR3 is 15 amino acids long. CDR1 is MNHNS and CDR2 is SASEGT in the germline V gene. CDR3: CASSEEGQGNEKLFF. The CDR3 region has the DNA TGTGCCAGCAGTGAGGAGGGACAGGGGAATGAAAAACTGTTTTTT.

The chain combines TRBV24-1 with TRBJ2-3; 13 bases line up with TRBD2. CDR1 KGHDR and CDR2 SFDVKD come from the germline V gene. Trimming at V came to 5 bases and at J to 4 bases, leaving 5 bases not matched to a gene. This CDR3 is built from 16 residues. CDR3 amino acids: CATSGKTSGRSDTQYF. The CDR3 DNA reads TGTGCCACCAGTGGTAAGACTAGCGGGAGGTCAGATACGCAGTATTTT.

The chain couples TRBV20-1 to TRBJ2-3; the D is unclear. The length of the CDR3 is 11 residues. The V and J ends lost 3 bases and 5 bases respectively, with 6 bases between them. The germline CDR1 and CDR2 sequences are DFQATT and SNEGSKA (reference sequence). CDR3 DNA sequence: TGCAGTGCTAGCGCCCGAGATACGCAGTATTTT. Translated, it gives CSASARDTQYF.

This clonotype has just a few counts. This sequence joins TRBV7-9 and TRBJ1-2; D gene unclear. The germline CDR1 and CDR2 sequences are SEHNR and FQNEAQ (reference sequence). This CDR3 is 14 amino acids long. V was trimmed by 0 bases and J by 2 bases, leaving 7 bases between them. The CDR3 nucleotides read TGTGCCAGCAGCTTAGCCGGATCAAACTATGGCTACACCTTC. Its translation: CASSLAGSNYGYTF. The whole variable domain, filled in from reference TRBV7-9 and TRBJ1-2, reads DTGVSQNPRHKITKRGQNVTFRCDPISEHNRLYWYRQTLGQGPEFLTYFQNEAQLEKSRLLSDRFSAERPKGSFSTLEIQRTEQGDSAMYLCASSLAGSNYGYTFGSGTRLTVV.

This clonotype came up many times. This chain uses TRBV12-3 or TRBV12-4 with TRBJ2-3; D gene unclear. CDR3 length: 15 amino acids. Trimming removed 1 base at V and 3 bases at J, with 11 bases between. CDR3 sequence: CASSLGGVSTDTQYF. DNA of the CDR3: TGTGCCAGCAGTTTAGGGGGTGTAAGTACAGATACGCAGTATTTT.

This clonotype turned up a few times. A read error may account for a junction end that differs from germline. V usage is TRBV7-2 and J usage is TRBJ2-7, with 11 bases that match TRBD2. This CDR3 is built from 18 residues. CDR1 is SGHTA and CDR2 is FQGNSA in the germline V gene. CDR3 bases: TGCGCCAGCAGCCTAAAGCTCGGGACTAGCGGTAACTCCTACGAGCAGTACTTC. This codes for CASSLKLGTSGNSYEQYF.

This chain joins TRBV19 and TRBJ2-7; 10 positions match TRBD1. This CDR3 region has 14 residues. The trim removed 6 bases at V and 5 bases at J, leaving 7 bases unmatched. CDR1 is LNHDA, CDR2 SQIVND, per germline (reference sequence). CDR3 bases: TGTGCCAGTAGAGATTACGGGACAGGGGACGAGCAGTACTTC. This translates into CASRDYGTGDEQYF.

Ten or more counts support this clonotype. The rearrangement uses TRBV3-1 and TRBJ2-7, with 9 bases matching TRBD1. V gave up 4 bases and J gave up 4 bases; unmatched junction bases: 8. Germline CDR1 and CDR2: LGHDT and YNNKEL (reference sequence). CDR3 length equals 15 residues. The CDR3 loop is CASSRPGQGRYEQYF. CDR3 coding DNA: TGTGCCAGCAGCCGACCGGGACAGGGAAGATACGAGCAGTACTTC.

The chain has TRBV20-1 and TRBJ2-7; no reliable D call. In germline, CDR1 is DFQATT, CDR2 SNEGSKA (reference sequence). CDR3 length equals 15 residues. V gave up 0 bases and J gave up 4 bases, with 16 bases separating them. In DNA form, the CDR3 reads TGCAGTGCTAGAGATTTAGGCAGTGACTTGTACGAGCAGTACTTC. This gives the protein CSARDLGSDLYEQYF.

This clonotype was counted between two and nine times. V and J are TRBV28 and TRBJ2-1, with D possibly TRBD1 on 6 matching bases. The CDR3 has 14 residues. CDR1 and CDR2 (germline): MDHEN, SYDVKM. V lost 4 bases, J lost 8 bases, and 15 bases lay in between. CDR3 in DNA: TGTGCCAGCAGTTCGACCGGGACAATCGATGAGCAGTTCTTC. It translates to CASSSTGTIDEQFF.

This chain joins TRBV5-1 and TRBJ2-2; 7 positions agree with TRBD2. Germline CDR1 SGHRS, CDR2 YFSETQ. Trimming at V came to 0 bases and at J to 1 base, leaving 6 bases not matched to a gene. The CDR3 is 17 residues long. This chain's CDR3 is CASSLARAGLNTGELFF. DNA for the CDR3: TGCGCCAGCAGCTTGGCCCGAGCGGGGCTGAACACCGGGGAGCTGTTTTTT.

The rearrangement joins TRBV18 to TRBJ2-5; TRBD2 is a possible D gene (5 bases). The V gene's germline CDR1 is KGHSH and CDR2 LQKENI. Deletions cut 8 bases from V and 5 bases from J, with 21 bases between. CDR3 size: 15 residues. The CDR3 region is CASTKTNRGGETQYF. The CDR3 region has the DNA TGTGCCAGCACGAAGACAAACCGGGGTGGGGAGACCCAGTACTTC.

This clonotype was seen a few times. This chain connects TRBV10-2 to TRBJ1-1; D is perhaps TRBD1 (5 bases). CDR1 WSHSY and CDR2 SAAADI come from the germline V gene. V was pared by 3 bases and J by 10 bases, with 15 bases between. This CDR3 is 13 amino acids long. The DNA for the CDR3 is TGCGCCAGCAGTGAAGGGGTGTCGGGAGGAGCTTTCTTT. Residues: CASSEGVSGGAFF.

This clonotype was picked up many times. V is TRBV2 and J is TRBJ2-1; no clear D. Trimming took 4 bases from V and 6 from J, leaving 13 bases between them. From germline, CDR1 is SNHLY and CDR2 FYNNEI. CDR3 length equals 14 residues. The CDR3 DNA follows: TGTGCCAGCAGTGTCGACCGAGGTATCAATGAGCAGTTCTTC. Protein sequence: CASSVDRGINEQFF.

V usage is TRBV11-3 and J usage is TRBJ2-5; a weak D match, TRBD2 (6 bases). Germline assignment: CDR1 SGHNT and CDR2 YENEEA. V lost 2 bases, J lost 0 bases, and 10 bases lay in between. The CDR3 spans 15 residues. CDR3 sequence: CASSLSGLDQETQYF. The CDR3 DNA reads as TGTGCCAGCAGCTTATCGGGACTGGACCAAGAGACCCAGTACTTC.

This clonotype was seen ten or more times. The rearrangement links TRBV7-9 to TRBJ2-7; D is unclear. The CDR3 totals 13 residues. Germline assignment: CDR1 SEHNR and CDR2 FQNEAQ (reference sequence). Trimming stripped 0 bases from V and 6 bases from J, with 9 bases between. CDR3 amino acids: CASSLAQGGEQYF. The CDR3 nucleotides read TGTGCCAGCAGCTTAGCGCAAGGCGGCGAGCAGTACTTC.

J is TRBJ1-1 and V is TRBV20-1; no clear D gene. V shed 1 base and J shed 7 bases, with 19 bases lying between them. Germline V gene lookup returns CDR1 DFQATT and CDR2 SNEGSKA (reference sequence). This CDR3 spans 15 amino acids. The CDR3 coding sequence is TGCAGTGCTAGAGCCCCCCCGAACAGTGGGGATGAAGCTTTCTTT. Protein: CSARAPPNSGDEAFF.

The V and J genes are TRBV2 and TRBJ2-1; 11 bases align to TRBD2. V shed 7 bases and J 1 base; nucleotides not matched to a gene: 6. The germline gives CDR1 SNHLY, CDR2 FYNNEI. The CDR3 covers 16 residues. The CDR3 is CASTFGTSGSYNEQFF. The CDR3 DNA follows: TGTGCCAGCACATTTGGGACTAGCGGATCCTACAATGAGCAGTTCTTC.

This clonotype was picked up a small number of times. The chain couples TRBV7-9 to TRBJ2-3; D not resolved. Germline loops: CDR1 SEHNR, CDR2 FQNEAQ (reference sequence). V lost 1 base to trimming and J lost 0 bases, with 8 bases between them. The CDR3 consists of 15 residues. CDR3 sequence: CASSLDSTSTDTQYF. CDR3 nucleotides: TGTGCCAGCAGCTTAGACAGCACTAGCACAGATACGCAGTATTTT.

In this sample, this clonotype turned up a few times. This chain connects TRBV19 to TRBJ1-2; 10 positions match TRBD1. CDR1 and CDR2 from the germline V gene are LNHDA and SQIVND (reference sequence). The J segment lost 2 bases and the V segment lost 6 bases, leaving 9 bases of the junction unmatched. CDR3 length: 16 amino acids. Here the CDR3 DNA reads TGTGCCAGTAGCAAAACGGGACAGGGGCCCAACTATGGCTACACCTTC. It yields the protein CASSKTGQGPNYGYTF.

The CDR3 protein is CASGTWGQGQETQYF. The CDR3 DNA reads as TGTGCCAGCGGCACCTGGGGACAGGGCCAAGAGACCCAGTACTTC. The V gene is TRBV6-1, the J gene TRBJ2-5, with TRBD1 matching over 9 bases. This CDR3 is built from 15 residues. The trim removed 8 bases at V and 1 base at J, leaving 8 bases unmatched. CDR1 MNHNS and CDR2 SASEGT come from the germline V gene.

This clonotype was seen ten or more times. This chain joins TRBV5-5 and TRBJ2-1, with no clear D. V was trimmed by 4 bases and J by 1 base, leaving 12 bases between them. The CDR3 consists of 15 residues. Germline V gene lookup returns CDR1 SGHKS and CDR2 YYEKEE (reference sequence). The CDR3 DNA sequence: TGTGCCAGCAGCAGTGGGTCCCGTTCCTACAATGAGCAGTTCTTC. It encodes CASSSGSRSYNEQFF.

The table lists this clonotype with many counts. This chain's CDR3 is CASSLGAALTVEQYF. The CDR3 DNA is TGTGCCAGCAGCTTAGGAGCTGCTTTAACGGTCGAGCAGTACTTC. The rearrangement links TRBV11-3 to TRBJ2-7; the D is unclear. This CDR3 has 15 amino acids. V was clipped by 1 base and J by 6 bases, with 16 bases between them. The V gene's germline CDR1 is SGHNT and CDR2 YENEEA.

The rearrangement links TRBV25-1 to TRBJ1-2, with unresolved D. V lost 7 bases and J 0 bases, leaving 6 bases between the germline ends. Germline V gene data show CDR1 as MGHDK and CDR2 as SYGVNS. The CDR3 runs 12 residues. This CDR3 is CASKGSNYGYTF. Written as DNA, the CDR3 is TGTGCCAGCAAAGGGTCTAACTATGGCTACACCTTC.